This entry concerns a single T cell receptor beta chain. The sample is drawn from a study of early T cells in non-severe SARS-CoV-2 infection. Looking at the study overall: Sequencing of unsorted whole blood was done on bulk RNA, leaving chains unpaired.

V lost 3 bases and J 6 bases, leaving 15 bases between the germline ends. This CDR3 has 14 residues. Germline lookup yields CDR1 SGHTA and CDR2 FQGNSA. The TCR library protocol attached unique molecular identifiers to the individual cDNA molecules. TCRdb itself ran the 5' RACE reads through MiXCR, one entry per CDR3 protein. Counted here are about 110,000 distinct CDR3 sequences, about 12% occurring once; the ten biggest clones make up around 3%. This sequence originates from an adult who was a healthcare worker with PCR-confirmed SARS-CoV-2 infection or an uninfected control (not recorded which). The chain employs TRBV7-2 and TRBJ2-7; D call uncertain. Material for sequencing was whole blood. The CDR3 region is CASSFDSGPGEQYF. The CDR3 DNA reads TGTGCCAGCAGCTTTGATTCCGGGCCTGGCGAGCAGTACTTC.